These 27 T cell receptor beta chains came from one sample sequenced in a study of blood T cell repertoires in COVID-19. Sequencing used immunoSEQ multiplex PCR; TCRdb keeps in-frame clones, though not all of them. The table lists a few hundred thousand clones, approximately 90% of them singletons. Material: peripheral blood. These receptors were obtained from a man in his fifties or sixties who had recovered from COVID-19.

The V and J genes are TRBV7-3 and TRBJ2-2; maybe TRBD2 (6 bases). The CDR3 has 19 amino acids. V was trimmed by 4 bases and J by 4 bases, leaving 25 bases between them. Germline V gene data show CDR1 as SGHTA and CDR2 as FQGTGA. The CDR3 DNA follows: TGTGCCAGCAGCTCATCAGCCACACACGGCGGGATCGGCACCGGGGAGCTGTTTTTT. Translating gives CASSSSATHGGIGTGELFF.

The chain links TRBV7-2 to TRBJ1-3; D is possibly TRBD1 (5 bases). This CDR3 has 15 residues. V shed 4 bases and J shed 5 bases, with 15 bases lying between them. CDR1 is SGHTA and CDR2 is FQGNSA in the germline V gene. Written as DNA, the CDR3 is TGTGCCAGCAGCTCATACAAGGACATAAGAAACACCATATATTTT. Amino acids: CASSSYKDIRNTIYF.

V is TRBV19 and J is TRBJ1-2; D not certain. The ends were cut back, 0 bases at V and 2 bases at J, with 13 bases in the middle. This CDR3 spans 16 amino acids. Germline V gene lookup returns CDR1 LNHDA and CDR2 SQIVND (reference sequence). CDR3 loop: CASSIESGVWNYGYTF. CDR3 nucleotide sequence: TGTGCCAGTAGTATAGAGTCCGGGGTCTGGAACTATGGCTACACCTTC.

The J gene is TRBJ1-3, the V gene TRBV18; D is ambiguous. There are 15 residues in the CDR3. Trimming cost V 3 bases and J 3 bases, with 12 bases left between them. CDR1 KGHSH and CDR2 LQKENI come from the germline V gene. The CDR3: CASSPASGSGNTIYF. Written as DNA, the CDR3 is TGTGCCAGCTCACCCGCTAGTGGGAGTGGAAACACCATATATTTT.

The chain combines TRBV7-3 with TRBJ2-5; 10 nucleotides match TRBD2. CDR1 SGHTA and CDR2 FQGTGA come from the germline V gene. V was pared by 3 bases and J by 0 bases, with 4 bases of the junction left unmatched. The CDR3 is 16 residues long. This CDR3 is CASSFWTSGYQETQYF. The CDR3 DNA reads as TGTGCCAGCAGCTTCTGGACTAGCGGCTACCAAGAGACCCAGTACTTC.

CDR3 loop: CASSTRTSGGAGELFF. Here the CDR3 DNA reads TGCGCCAGCAGCACCCGGACTAGCGGGGGGGCCGGGGAGCTGTTTTTT. V and J are TRBV5-1 and TRBJ2-2; 15 bases fit TRBD2. After removal of 4 bases from V and 6 bases from J, the junction contained 4 bases not matched to a gene. CDR3 length: 16 amino acids. Germline CDR1 SGHRS, CDR2 YFSETQ.

The chain is built from TRBV19 and TRBJ2-3; 7 bases are shared with TRBD2. CDR1 is LNHDA, CDR2 SQIVND, per germline (reference sequence). Trimming took 6 bases from V and 1 from J; bases not matched to a gene: 13. CDR3 length: 17 amino acids. Here the CDR3 reads CASRSFPSGTRTDTQYF. DNA for the CDR3: TGTGCCAGTAGATCCTTTCCTAGCGGTACCCGCACAGATACGCAGTATTTT.

Regarding this clone: Other nucleotide sequences in the sample specify the same CDR3. This rearrangement joins TRBV19 to TRBJ2-5; D gene ambiguous. The CDR3 is 12 residues long. The ends were cut back, 1 base at V and 5 bases at J, with 5 bases in the middle. The V gene's germline CDR1 is LNHDA and CDR2 SQIVND (reference sequence). As DNA, the CDR3 is TGTGCCAGTAGTATAGGTCGGGAGACCCAGTACTTC. Translation: CASSIGRETQYF.

The chain uses TRBV30 and TRBJ2-1; 13 bases are a match to TRBD2. The trim removed 4 bases at V and 7 bases at J, leaving 7 bases unmatched. The CDR3 extends over 15 amino acids. The germline gives CDR1 GTSNPN, CDR2 SVGIG (reference sequence). CDR3 amino acids: CAWNTGLAGMNEQFF. The CDR3 bases are TGTGCCTGGAATACGGGACTAGCGGGAATGAATGAGCAGTTCTTC.

The rearrangement joins TRBV27 to TRBJ1-6; possible D gene TRBD1, 5 bases. Germline CDR1 is MNHEY and CDR2 is SMNVEV (reference sequence). The ends were cut back, 5 bases at V and 5 bases at J, with 13 bases in the middle. The CDR3 sequence is 15 residues long. The CDR3 nucleotides read TGTGCCAGCAGTAGGAGGGCGGGGGATAATTCACCCCTCCACTTT. Translation: CASSRRAGDNSPLHF.

This rearrangement joins TRBV7-2 to TRBJ1-2, with TRBD1 matching 11 bases. Trimming took 4 bases from V and 7 from J; bases not matched to a gene: 8. CDR1 and CDR2 from the germline V gene are SGHTA and FQGNSA. The CDR3 is made up of 15 amino acids. The CDR3 loop is CASSSGQGASSGYTF. Here the CDR3 DNA reads TGTGCCAGCAGCTCAGGACAGGGGGCATCTTCTGGCTACACCTTC.

This sequence joins TRBV25-1 and TRBJ1-2; D is uncertain. Trimming cost V 11 bases and J 4 bases, with 11 bases left between them. The CDR3 is made up of 11 amino acids. The germline V gene encodes CDR1 MGHDK and CDR2 SYGVNS. DNA for the CDR3: TGTGCCGCAGAGGTGACCTATGGCTACACCTTC. Residues: CAAEVTYGYTF.

The genes are TRBV28 and TRBJ2-7; a possible D gene is TRBD1 (6 bases). The CDR3 spans 15 residues. Trimming removed 7 bases from V and 2 bases from J, with 18 bases in between. Germline lookup yields CDR1 MDHEN and CDR2 SYDVKM. CDR3 sequence: CASMSQGPSTYEQYF. The DNA for the CDR3 is TGTGCCAGCATGTCACAGGGCCCCTCTACCTACGAGCAGTACTTC.

The chain employs TRBV11-2 and TRBJ2-3; 12 bases fit TRBD2. Germline assignment: CDR1 SGHAT and CDR2 FQNNGV. CDR3 length equals 17 residues. Trimming removed 5 bases from V and 4 bases from J; junction bases left unmatched: 10. The CDR3 bases are TGTGCCAGCAGCCTCTCAGGGCTAGCGGGGGGGGCAGATACGCAGTATTTT. As protein: CASSLSGLAGGADTQYF.

The CDR3 sequence: CASSEVVANTGELFF. CDR3 in DNA: TGTGCCAGCAGTGAGGTAGTTGCGAACACCGGGGAGCTGTTTTTT. The chain recombines TRBV6-4 with TRBJ2-2; D is undetermined. CDR3 length: 15 amino acids. Between the trimmed V and J ends, which lost 3 bases and 0 bases, there was a span of 8 bases. CDR1 is MRHNA and CDR2 is SNTAGT in the germline V gene.

This clone appeared a single time. The rearrangement joins TRBV19 to TRBJ2-7, with 7 bases that match TRBD1. CDR1 and CDR2 (germline): LNHDA, SQIVND (reference sequence). The CDR3 consists of 19 residues. V was pared by 2 bases and J by 0 bases, with 16 bases of the junction left unmatched. CDR3 region: CASSITLTGTQDHSYEQYF. CDR3 DNA: TGTGCCAGTAGTATAACCCTGACAGGGACCCAAGACCACTCCTACGAGCAGTACTTC.

The V call is TRBV4-1, the J call TRBJ2-3; possible D gene TRBD2, 7 bases. Germline CDR1 MGHRA, CDR2 YSYEKL. The ends were cut back, 1 base at V and 6 bases at J, with 20 bases in the middle. The CDR3 length is 17 residues. The CDR3 sequence is CASSQGGGGDGGDTQYF. CDR3 in DNA: TGCGCCAGCAGCCAAGGCGGGGGCGGGGACGGAGGGGATACGCAGTATTTT.

Worth noting for this clone: The sample carries other DNA sequences with the same CDR3. The chain couples TRBV6-5 to TRBJ1-1, with D perhaps matching TRBD1 (5 bases). This CDR3 contains 11 residues. Between the trimmed V and J ends, which lost 9 bases and 5 bases, there was a span of 10 bases. CDR1 MNHEY and CDR2 SVGAGI come from the germline V gene. The CDR3 loop reads CASQGYTEAFF. The CDR3 coding sequence is TGTGCCAGTCAGGGCTATACTGAAGCTTTCTTT.

The V call is TRBV20-1, the J call TRBJ1-6; 8 bases agree with TRBD1. V lost 3 bases to trimming and J lost 0 bases; unmatched junction nucleotides: 16. The length of the CDR3 is 20 residues. Per the germline V gene, CDR1 is DFQATT and CDR2 is SNEGSKA (reference sequence). The CDR3 DNA reads TGCAGTGCTAGTAGCGCGACAGGGGCCCTACCAAGCTCCTATAATTCACCCCTCCACTTT. It specifies CSASSATGALPSSYNSPLHF.

The rearrangement joins TRBV15 to TRBJ1-2, with D hard to call. The V gene's germline CDR1 is LNHNV and CDR2 YYDKDF (reference sequence). Trimming cost V 0 bases and J 8 bases, with 13 bases left between them. The CDR3 has 14 amino acids. The CDR3 reads CATSRDDTRRGYTF. CDR3 sequence (DNA): TGTGCCACCAGCAGAGACGACACCCGCCGGGGCTACACCTTC.

V and J are TRBV11-3 and TRBJ2-1; 10 nucleotides align to TRBD2. Germline loops: CDR1 SGHNT, CDR2 YENEEA. CDR3 length equals 17 residues. With V trimmed by 1 base and J by 3 bases, 6 bases remained unmatched. CDR3 loop: CASSLGVAGGFYNEQFF. CDR3 coding DNA: TGTGCCAGCAGCTTAGGTGTAGCGGGAGGATTCTACAATGAGCAGTTCTTC. Drawing the rest from reference TRBV11-3 and TRBJ2-1, the complete variable domain is EAGVVQSPRYKIIEKKQPVAFWCNPISGHNTLYWYLQNLGQGPELLIRYENEEAVDDSQLPKDRFSAERLKGVDSTLKIQPAELGDSAVYLCASSLGVAGGFYNEQFFGPGTRLTVL.

CDR3 sequence: CASSFRSGTENYGYTF. The CDR3 DNA is TGTGCCAGCAGCTTTAGATCCGGGACAGAAAACTATGGCTACACCTTC. The gene calls are TRBV7-6 and TRBJ1-2; 7 bases map to TRBD1. Germline V lookup: CDR1 SGHVS, CDR2 FNYEAQ. With 3 bases clipped from V and 2 bases from J, the junction kept 9 bases outside the gene matches. This CDR3 has 16 amino acids.

This clone has just a few counts. The genes are TRBV24-1 and TRBJ2-2; D is perhaps TRBD1 (6 bases). The CDR3 is 14 residues long. Per the germline V gene, CDR1 is KGHDR and CDR2 is SFDVKD. The germline V and J ends were trimmed by 5 bases and 5 bases, with 11 bases remaining between them. The CDR3 DNA is TGTGCCACCAGTGGGCAGGGGAGAACCGGGGAGCTGTTTTTT. This sequence encodes CATSGQGRTGELFF.

Details on this clone: An end of the junction does not agree with germline; a read error may underlie this. The chain employs TRBV3-1 (or the pseudogene TRBV3-2) and TRBJ2-7; tentative D call: TRBD2 (5 bases). Germline V CDR1 and CDR2: LGHDT, YNNKEL (reference sequence). The CDR3 is made up of 13 amino acids. The CDR3 here is CASSYGPPGTSSF. In nucleotides, the CDR3 is TGTGCCAGCAGCTACGGACCCCCGGGAACAAGCAGCTTC.

This clone has more than one count but fewer than ten. This chain links TRBV27 with TRBJ1-3; unclear D gene. The germline gives CDR1 MNHEY, CDR2 SMNVEV (reference sequence). With 7 bases removed from V and 0 bases from J, the gap between germline ends came to 10 bases. CDR3 length equals 14 residues. The chain's CDR3 is CASKFRGSGNTIYF. For the CDR3, the DNA is TGTGCCAGCAAGTTCAGAGGCTCTGGAAACACCATATATTTT.

The V gene is TRBV18, the J gene TRBJ1-1; the match to TRBD1 covers 8 bases. Germline V gene sequence: CDR1 KGHSH, CDR2 LQKENI. The CDR3 is made up of 16 amino acids. The V segment lost 3 bases and the J segment 5 bases; nucleotides outside the gene matches: 11. CDR3 protein: CASSPDRVGLRTEAFF. CDR3 bases: TGTGCCAGCTCACCGGACAGGGTGGGCTTACGGACTGAAGCTTTCTTT.

The chain is built from TRBV11-2 and TRBJ2-3; 11 bases agree with TRBD2. Trimming removed 3 bases from V and 0 bases from J; junction bases left unmatched: 8. The germline V gene has CDR1 SGHAT and CDR2 FQNNGV. This CDR3 contains 18 residues. In DNA form, the CDR3 reads TGTGCCAGCAGCTTCCGCGGGACTAGCGGTGGAAGCACAGATACGCAGTATTTT. Translation: CASSFRGTSGGSTDTQYF.